This entry lists 32 T cell receptor beta chains sequenced from one sample in a study of T-cell memory formation after mild COVID-19. TCRdb processed the 5' RACE reads anew with MiXCR; each CDR3 protein has one entry. The table has about 240,000 distinct CDR3 sequences, approximately 9% seen once. The sample taken for sequencing was PBMCs or a T cell subset sorted from them (not recorded which). These receptor sequences come from a young man who had mild COVID-19 (a few samples of this study predate the infection). Cell type and time point are not known.

The chain is built from TRBV19 and TRBJ1-2; TRBD1 might be the D (6 bases). Trimming pared 6 bases from V and 5 bases from J, leaving 19 bases between. Germline assignment: CDR1 LNHDA and CDR2 SQIVND (reference sequence). The length of the CDR3 is 15 residues. The CDR3 bases are TGTGCCAGTAGAAAGGACAGTAGCGCACGGTATGGCTACACCTTC. Residues: CASRKDSSARYGYTF.

This clonotype has a handful of counts. The J gene is TRBJ2-5, the V gene TRBV9; D ambiguous. The CDR3 sequence is 13 residues long. Per the germline V gene, CDR1 is SGDLS and CDR2 is YYNGEE. V lost 0 bases and J lost 0, with 3 bases in between. The CDR3: CASSVGDQETQYF. CDR3 nucleotides: TGTGCCAGCAGCGTAGGGGACCAAGAGACCCAGTACTTC. The entire variable domain, with the rest obtained from reference TRBV9 and TRBJ2-5, is as follows: DSGVTQTPKHLITATGQRVTLRCSPRSGDLSVYWYQQSLDQGLQFLIQYYNGEERAKGNILERFSAQQFPDLHSELNLSSLELGDSALYFCASSVGDQETQYFGPGTRLLVL.

This clonotype was detected only a few times. J is TRBJ1-2 and V is TRBV12-3 or TRBV12-4; D is perhaps TRBD1 (5 bases). The CDR3 has 15 residues. V was pared by 3 bases and J by 4 bases, with 15 bases between. As DNA, the CDR3 is TGTGCCAGCAGTTTTGATGGGGGGGGACCCTATGGCTACACCTTC. Translation: CASSFDGGGPYGYTF.

In its sample, this clonotype was seen a few times. The chain links TRBV9 to TRBJ2-2, with a weak D call TRBD1 (6 bases). The V gene's germline CDR1 is SGDLS and CDR2 YYNGEE. Trimming took 4 bases from V and 5 from J, leaving 18 bases between them. CDR3 length equals 16 residues. The CDR3 DNA reads TGTGCCAGCAGCCCCCGGGGACAAGGTCGGACCGGGGAGCTGTTTTTT. Amino acid sequence: CASSPRGQGRTGELFF.

This clonotype was recorded many times. The chain is built from TRBV5-5 and TRBJ1-5, with D tentatively TRBD1 (5 bases). V was clipped by 3 bases and J by 4 bases, with 14 bases between them. CDR1 and CDR2 from the germline V gene are SGHKS and YYEKEE (reference sequence). This CDR3 comprises 15 residues. CDR3 in amino acids: CASSSSQGYNQPQHF. The CDR3 region has the DNA TGTGCCAGCAGCTCCTCCCAGGGATATAATCAGCCCCAGCATTTT.

Here the CDR3 DNA reads TGCGCCAGCAGCTTGTGGTTCCGGGACAGGACCACCCATCACGAGCAGTACTTC. Its translation is CASSLWFRDRTTHHEQYF. The chain combines TRBV5-1 with TRBJ2-7, with 8 bases fitting TRBD1. From germline, CDR1 is SGHRS and CDR2 YFSETQ. This CDR3 contains 18 residues. Trimming cost V 1 base and J 5 bases; bases outside gene matches: 17.

This clonotype was found a few times. The V call is TRBV7-2, the J call TRBJ1-2; D might be TRBD1 (6 bases). Germline values: CDR1 SGHTA, CDR2 FQGNSA. This CDR3 is 15 amino acids long. Trimming shortened V by 2 bases and J by 4 bases, and 14 bases separated the two germline ends. CDR3 bases: TGTGCCAGCAGCTTAATGGGGGCCCCGGGCTATGGCTACACCTTC. Residues: CASSLMGAPGYGYTF.

The chain's CDR3 is CATMVGFKADSPLHF. The CDR3, as DNA: TGCGCCACTATGGTAGGGTTTAAGGCGGATTCACCCCTCCACTTT. V gene TRBV23-1 combines with J gene TRBJ1-6; D remains ambiguous. TRBV23-1 is an ORF for which the function is uncertain. The CDR3 has 15 amino acids. V gave up 10 bases and J gave up 8 bases, with 21 bases separating them.

This clonotype has at least ten counts. The chain recombines TRBV5-1 with TRBJ1-4; D gene ambiguous. V lost 0 bases and J lost 5, with 8 bases in between. CDR3 length equals 14 residues. Germline V gene data show CDR1 as SGHRS and CDR2 as YFSETQ. In DNA, the CDR3 is TGCGCCAGCAGCTTGGAGGTCCAAAATGAAAAACTGTTTTTT. As protein: CASSLEVQNEKLFF.

CDR3 DNA sequence: TGTGCCAGCACCCGGGGAGATCCCTACAATGAGCAGTTCTTC. This translates into CASTRGDPYNEQFF. The chain joins TRBV6-2 or TRBV6-3 to TRBJ2-1; TRBD2 might be the D (5 bases). Germline V gene data show CDR1 as MNHEY and CDR2 as SVGEGT. The CDR3 spans 14 residues. V lost 7 bases to trimming and J lost 2 bases, with 12 bases between them.

This clonotype has ten or more counts. The rearrangement joins TRBV5-1 to TRBJ2-5; D uncertain. Germline CDR1 is SGHRS and CDR2 is YFSETQ. This CDR3 comprises 12 residues. V lost 2 bases, J lost 3 bases, and 5 bases lay in between. CDR3 region: CASSFSEETQYF. CDR3 nucleotides: TGCGCCAGCAGCTTTTCCGAAGAGACCCAGTACTTC.

In this sample, this clonotype turned up a few times. This rearrangement joins TRBV4-3 to TRBJ1-2; 9 nucleotides align to TRBD1. Germline V gives CDR1 LGHNA, CDR2 YSLEER. V lost 0 bases and J lost 6; bases outside the gene matches: 8. CDR3 length: 16 amino acids. The chain's CDR3 is CASSQETTGGLDGYTF. The CDR3 nucleotides read TGCGCCAGCAGCCAAGAAACCACAGGGGGCCTCGATGGCTACACCTTC.

The sample holds many counts of this clonotype. V usage is TRBV4-1 and J usage is TRBJ1-1; D is uncertain. V was pared by 3 bases and J by 8 bases, with 13 bases between. Germline V gives CDR1 MGHRA, CDR2 YSYEKL. This CDR3 spans 13 amino acids. The CDR3 DNA is TGCGCCAGCAGCCACCGATTGGAGGTCGAAGCTTTCTTT. It encodes CASSHRLEVEAFF.

V usage is TRBV29-1 and J usage is TRBJ2-3, with D unresolved. Per the germline V gene, CDR1 is SQVTM and CDR2 is ANQGSEA. The CDR3 totals 12 residues. V lost 1 base and J lost 6, with 8 bases in between. The CDR3 DNA reads TGCAGCGTTGAAGCGGCGAGTGATACGCAGTATTTT. It codes for CSVEAASDTQYF.

The chain couples TRBV7-8 to TRBJ2-3; D is unresolved. In germline, CDR1 is SGHVS, CDR2 FQNEAQ. V lost 4 bases and J lost 0, with 11 bases in between. CDR3 length: 15 residues. CDR3: CASSSPLDSTDTQYF. Written as DNA, the CDR3 is TGTGCCAGCAGCTCGCCACTCGACAGCACAGATACGCAGTATTTT.

The CDR3 coding sequence is TGTGCCAGCAGTTTAGTGTCCAGATCGGAGACCCAGTACTTC. Translated: CASSLVSRSETQYF. The chain couples TRBV12-3 or TRBV12-4 to TRBJ2-5; D gene uncertain. The CDR3 contains 14 residues. V dropped 1 base and J dropped 5 bases, with 11 bases sitting between them.

This clonotype was counted between two and nine times. The gene calls are TRBV20-1 and TRBJ1-5; 8 nucleotides agree with TRBD1. This CDR3 has 14 residues. After removal of 1 base from V and 2 bases from J, the junction contained 1 base not matched to a gene. Germline-derived CDR1 and CDR2 are DFQATT and SNEGSKA (reference sequence). Here the CDR3 DNA reads TGCAGTGCTAGAGCAGGGGGCGGCAATCAGCCCCAGCATTTT. Protein product: CSARAGGGNQPQHF.

As regards this clonotype: A much larger clone is a single base away; this may be a read error. This chain links TRBV28 with TRBJ1-5; no clear D. The ends were cut back, 6 bases at V and 1 base at J, with 1 base in the middle. This CDR3 contains 11 residues. CDR1 and CDR2 from the germline V gene are MDHEN and SYDVKM. DNA for the CDR3: TGTGCCAGCAGGAGCAATCAGCCCCAGCATTTT. It codes for CASRSNQPQHF.

This clonotype has just a few counts. The rearrangement joins TRBV7-2 to TRBJ1-6, with TRBD1 matching over 7 bases. The germline V gene has CDR1 SGHTA and CDR2 FQGNSA. This CDR3 contains 16 residues. Trimming removed 4 bases from V and 5 bases from J; junction bases left unmatched: 8. The CDR3 spells CASSYGQVVNNSPLHF. The DNA for the CDR3 is TGTGCCAGCAGCTATGGACAGGTGGTGAATAATTCACCCCTCCACTTT.

This clonotype has a handful of counts. V and J are TRBV7-8 and TRBJ2-3; D not resolved. The germline V gene has CDR1 SGHVS and CDR2 FQNEAQ. The CDR3 contains 12 residues. V lost 8 bases to trimming and J lost 4 bases, with 10 bases between them. Here the CDR3 DNA reads TGTGCCAGCGCCCAAAGTGCAGATACGCAGTATTTT. This codes for CASAQSADTQYF.

In its sample, this clonotype was seen a few times. The V gene is TRBV27, the J gene TRBJ1-2, with D possibly TRBD1 on 5 matching bases. From germline, CDR1 is MNHEY and CDR2 SMNVEV (reference sequence). V dropped 5 bases and J dropped 0 bases, with 13 bases sitting between them. This CDR3 contains 15 residues. CDR3 in DNA: TGTGCCAGCAGTCACTACAGGTCAGCTAACTATGGCTACACCTTC. Translating it yields CASSHYRSANYGYTF.

In this sample, this clonotype turned up a few times. The chain recombines TRBV20-1 with TRBJ2-3, with 10 nucleotides matching TRBD2. CDR3 length: 17 amino acids. Germline V gives CDR1 DFQATT, CDR2 SNEGSKA (reference sequence). V trimming: 6 bases; J trimming: 1 base; junction bases outside the gene matches: 13. CDR3 protein: CSARWASGGRRTDTQYF. The CDR3 nucleotides are TGCAGTGCACGATGGGCTAGCGGGGGTCGACGCACAGATACGCAGTATTTT.

CDR3 in amino acids: CASSDGQGGYEQYF. The CDR3 bases are TGTGCCAGCAGCGATGGACAGGGTGGGTACGAGCAGTACTTC. The chain carries TRBV3-1 and TRBJ2-7; 8 positions match TRBD1. The ends lost 5 bases at V and 4 bases at J; junction bases unmatched: 7. The germline CDR1 and CDR2 sequences are LGHDT and YNNKEL (reference sequence). The CDR3 contains 14 residues.

This clonotype was picked up many times. CDR3 residues: CASSENGASGVLTGELFF. In DNA, the CDR3 is TGCGCCAGCAGTGAGAACGGGGCTAGCGGGGTCCTCACCGGGGAGCTGTTTTTT. This chain links TRBV10-2 with TRBJ2-2, with TRBD2 matching over 9 bases. The CDR3 loop spans 18 amino acids. Germline V lookup: CDR1 WSHSY, CDR2 SAAADI. V lost 2 bases to trimming and J lost 4 bases; unmatched junction nucleotides: 11.

As concerns this clonotype: Its ends do not fully match the called genes, so a read error is possible. This sequence joins TRBV7-2 and TRBJ2-3; unclear D gene. Germline values: CDR1 SGHTA, CDR2 FQGNSA. The CDR3 consists of 14 residues. CDR3 DNA sequence: TGTGCCAGCAGCTTAAGATTATATGGAGATACGCAGTGTTTT. Its protein is CASSLRLYGDTQCF.

The chain recombines TRBV3-1 with TRBJ1-4; no definite D call. V gave up 2 bases and J gave up 5 bases, with 9 bases separating them. The CDR3 is 14 amino acids. CDR1 LGHDT and CDR2 YNNKEL come from the germline V gene (reference sequence). DNA for the CDR3: TGTGCCAGCAGCCAACGGGATCGGAATGAAAAACTGTTTTTT. This gives the protein CASSQRDRNEKLFF.

This clonotype has just a few counts. The chain combines TRBV12-3 or TRBV12-4 with TRBJ2-1; 8 bases line up with TRBD2. The CDR3 consists of 15 residues. After removal of 4 bases from V and 9 bases from J, the junction contained 11 bases not matched to a gene. The CDR3 reads CASSSSGGFKGEQFF. DNA of the CDR3: TGTGCCAGCAGTTCCAGCGGGGGCTTCAAGGGTGAGCAGTTCTTC.

V is TRBV7-2 and J is TRBJ2-2, with 9 nucleotides matching TRBD2. Germline loops: CDR1 SGHTA, CDR2 FQGNSA. V was clipped by 5 bases and J by 4 bases; unmatched bases: 17. There are 19 residues in the CDR3. CDR3 in amino acids: CASSPPRGGGVPATGELFF. CDR3 nucleotides: TGTGCCAGCAGCCCTCCCCGGGGCGGGGGGGTGCCTGCCACCGGGGAGCTGTTTTTT.

The V call is TRBV5-6, the J call TRBJ2-1; D unclear. Germline-derived CDR1 and CDR2 are SGHDT and YYEEEE. This CDR3 is 12 amino acids long. Trimming cost V 1 base and J 5 bases, with 4 bases left between them. The CDR3 sequence is CASSLSDNEQFF. The DNA of the CDR3 is TGTGCCAGCAGCTTGTCGGACAATGAGCAGTTCTTC.

V gene TRBV25-1 combines with J gene TRBJ2-5, with TRBD1 as a possible D gene (6 bases). Trimming took off 3 bases at V and 7 bases at J, with 21 bases between the two ends. Germline values: CDR1 MGHDK, CDR2 SYGVNS. The CDR3 contains 16 residues. CDR3 sequence (DNA): TGTGCCAGCAGTGATGGGGTCGGGACACCTACTTGGACCCAGTACTTC. Protein: CASSDGVGTPTWTQYF.

The gene calls are TRBV20-1 and TRBJ2-3; 12 nucleotides line up with TRBD2. After removal of 7 bases from V and 3 bases from J, the junction contained 5 bases not matched to a gene. The CDR3 length is 14 residues. Looked up from germline, CDR1 is DFQATT and CDR2 is SNEGSKA (reference sequence). The CDR3 sequence: CSVLAGGPTDTQYF. Here the CDR3 DNA reads TGCAGTGTTCTAGCGGGGGGGCCGACAGATACGCAGTATTTT.

This clonotype was counted between two and nine times. V gene TRBV12-3 or TRBV12-4 combines with J gene TRBJ1-3, with D possibly matching TRBD1 (6 bases). The CDR3 extends over 15 amino acids. V was clipped by 5 bases and J by 2 bases, with 13 bases between them. CDR3 sequence reads: CASSTRGGAGNTIYF. In DNA form, the CDR3 reads TGTGCCAGCAGTACGAGGGGGGGGGCTGGAAACACCATATATTTT.